Presented here are 4 T cell receptor beta chains from one specimen sequenced in a study of cytomegalovirus exposure and HLA in healthy donors. A multiplex PCR was run with 60 Vbeta primers and 13 Jbeta primers. Profiled with immunoSEQ multiplex PCR; TCRdb holds only in-frame clones, not every one. The table includes around 100,000 clones, about 77% detected once. The sequenced sample was PBMCs. These receptors were collected from a male donor in good health and CMV-seropositive.

CDR3 sequence: CASAAGTGLFSGNTIYF. The CDR3 nucleotides are TGTGCCAGCGCGGCCGGGACAGGGTTATTTTCTGGAAACACCATATATTTT. The V call is TRBV27, the J call TRBJ1-3; 9 bases map to TRBD1. The CDR3 has 17 residues. With 8 bases clipped from V and 1 base from J, the junction kept 12 bases outside the gene matches. Germline V lookup: CDR1 MNHEY, CDR2 SMNVEV (reference sequence).

The chain has TRBV19 and TRBJ2-6; D gene unclear. The CDR3 extends over 12 amino acids. The germline V gene encodes CDR1 LNHDA and CDR2 SQIVND (reference sequence). The V gene lost 11 bases and the J gene lost 1 base, with 6 bases spanning the gap. The chain's CDR3 is CAGGSGANVLTF. In DNA, the CDR3 is TGTGCCGGCGGATCTGGGGCCAACGTCCTGACTTTC.

The V call is TRBV6-1, the J call TRBJ2-3; D gene ambiguous. The V and J ends lost 6 bases and 1 base respectively, with 14 bases between them. The CDR3 has 15 residues. The germline V gene encodes CDR1 MNHNS and CDR2 SASEGT. The CDR3 DNA reads as TGTGCCAGCAGCTTAACGGCGGAACGCACAGATACGCAGTATTTT. Its protein product is CASSLTAERTDTQYF.

This clone was picked up a small number of times. The chain combines TRBV4-2 with TRBJ1-5; 7 bases line up with TRBD1. V trimming: 5 bases; J trimming: 3 bases; junction bases outside the gene matches: 4. The germline V gene has CDR1 LGHNA and CDR2 YNFKEQ. The CDR3 runs to 14 residues. The CDR3 sequence is CASSTGQNNQPQHF. The CDR3, as DNA: TGTGCCAGCAGCACGGGACAGAACAATCAGCCCCAGCATTTT.